The source of this TCR beta chain is a study of T-cell memory formation after mild COVID-19 (dated by TCRdb to the early 2020s). Notes on the research overall: TCR sequence clusters from the two donors were found to be largely donor specific. The cohort comprised two young, previously healthy adult volunteers, one female and one male. In two donors, T-cell clones that expanded and contracted after mild COVID-19 were followed by sequencing TCRalpha and TCRbeta repertoires longitudinally. Study-wide conclusions, independent of this receptor: The study included only a couple of mild cases, and larger cohorts that include severe cases with pre-infection samples were judged to be necessary. Some responding clones were found in pre-infection memory, which suggests that pre-existing cross-reactive memory T cells took part in the SARS-CoV-2 response. The second-wave clones that peaked on day 37 were not confirmed to be SARS-CoV-2 specific. From day 15 to 85, contracting clones showed balanced CD4/CD8 phenotypes, whereas a second wave of clones that expanded from day 15 to 37 leaned towards CD4+. Contracting CD4+ clones were located mainly in the CM and EM memory subsets, whereas CD8+ clones were found to be enriched in EMRA.

A word on this clonotype: Its antigen specificity is not known. No per-base quality is available; no much larger clone lies one base away.

The CDR3 runs 15 residues from the cysteine to the phenylalanine. CDR3 DNA only is kept here, 45 bases in frame from base 1. The germline V gene (reference sequence) gives CDR1 as DFQATT and CDR2 as SNEGSKA. Relative to germline, V is missing 2 bases and J is missing 4 bases, with 7 bases of the junction outside any gene match. The reads were generated on an Illumina NovaSeq 6000. TCRalpha and TCRbeta cDNA libraries were constructed by 5'RACE with constant-segment primers, with sample barcodes and unique molecular identifiers being introduced. Trizol reagent was used to extract RNA from every sample. Libraries were amplified in two PCR steps, with a second sample barcode and Illumina TruSeq adapters added in the second step. Libraries were sequenced on an Illumina NovaSeq with 2 x 150 bp paired-end reads. The paper's data handling went like this. Demultiplexing of reads and collapsing into UMI-guided consensus sequences were performed with migec v1.2.7. Using mixcr v2.1.11, the UMI consensuses were aligned to TRA and TRB V and J templates and assembled into clonotypes. A clonotype was counted as expanded or contracted only when both edgeR and NoisET called the clonotype significant, with the noise models trained on biological replicates. For edgeR calls, the cutoffs were a false discovery rate-adjusted p below 0.01 and a log2 fold-change threshold of 1. As an exploratory analysis of dynamics, PCA with hierarchical clustering was applied to max-normalized trajectories of the 1000 most abundant clonotypes. Separately sequenced CD4+ and CD8+ repertoires were used to assign a CD4 or CD8 phenotype to each responding clone. TCRdb handled the public reads itself, with Q25 trimming in fastp and clone calling in MiXCR, and kept productive beta chains. Each CDR3 protein gets just one entry, which takes the most common genes and DNA from the rows behind it. Here the V and J calls rest on TCRdb's processing, not on the authors' analysis. Across this sample there are about 250,000 distinct CDR3 sequences, with approximately 18% seen only once. The ten largest clones take up 23% of the sample.

PBMCs were isolated by Ficoll-Paque density gradient centrifugation. The chain joins TRBV20-1 to TRBJ1-5; TRBD1 matches 8 bases in the middle. The source of this sequence is a man aged 18 to 29 who had mild COVID-19 (a few samples of this study predate the infection). The sample titles of this study are shuffled in the database, so cell type and time point are left out; the donor was told from shared clones. The sample was PBMCs or a T cell subset sorted from them (not recorded which). The DNA sequence follows: TGCAGTGCTAGATCGGCGCAGGGGGCAAATCAGCCCCAGCATTTT. Its protein reads: CSARSAQGANQPQHF.